This T cell receptor beta chain was sequenced for a study of T cells in Graves' hyperthyroidism and ophthalmopathy. Study details: The authors collected peripheral blood at initial diagnosis, before any treatment.

Patients between 18 and 65 years old had hyperthyroidism, newly diagnosed and lasting under 2 months. Any patient presenting with uncontrolled infection, other autoimmune disease, pregnancy or lactation was left out. It was RNA transcripts that yielded the amplified TCR beta CDR3 regions. RT-PCR in the first round (using the HTBI primer set) targeted the TCR CDR3. TCRdb redid the calling of the multiplex PCR reads with MiXCR, one entry per CDR3 protein. The sample consists of about 680,000 distinct CDR3 sequences, approximately 36% of them appearing once. The CDR3 extends over 14 amino acids. Germline assignment: CDR1 DFQATT and CDR2 SNEGSKA (reference sequence). V lost 6 bases to trimming and J lost 6 bases; unmatched junction nucleotides: 9.

This chain connects TRBV20-1 to TRBJ1-5; 9 nucleotides align to TRBD1. This clonotype was obtained from a woman aged 40 to 49 with Graves' hyperthyroidism. The sequenced sample was blood. The chain's CDR3 is CSASGTGLIQPQHF. The CDR3 DNA reads TGCAGTGCCTCCGGGACAGGGTTGATTCAGCCCCAGCATTTT.